This section outlines one TCR beta chain sequence together with its context. Its target is not known. CDR1 is MNHEY and CDR2 is SVGAGI in the germline V gene. CDR3 length: 13 amino acids. V lost 6 bases and J lost 2; bases outside the gene matches: 3. Produced via immunoSEQ multiplex PCR; TCRdb's table is partial and in-frame only. The sample consists of about 240,000 clones, 84% of them appearing once. Thawed PBMCs were FACS-sorted into unstimulated CD4+CD25+CD127- regulatory T cells, CD4+CD25- non-regulatory cells, CD4 and CD8 cells. These data are taken from a study of Tregs in tolerant kidney transplant recipients. General study results and limits: Biological reproducibility was not directly addressed, but technical replication error appeared minimal. Expanding Tregs on activated donor B cells appeared to best identify donor-specific TCRbeta clones. Few patients were studied, so findings need validation in larger groups.

The rearrangement links TRBV6-5 to TRBJ2-7; 8 bases are a match to TRBD2. Sequencing used CD4+ T cells from blood. The source is a human donor in good health. The DNA of the CDR3 is TGTGCCAGCAGAAGGGGACTAGCCTACGAGCAGTACTTC. It codes for CASRRGLAYEQYF.